A selection of T cell receptor beta chains follows, all from one sample in a study of control samples from healthy donors and cancer patients. Libraries were prepared by immunoSEQ multiplex PCR; TCRdb keeps only in-frame clonotypes and omits some of them. The profile shows about 57,000 clones, more than 85% of them singletons. Input material: PBMCs. These TCRs come from a man aged 25-40 years with colorectal cancer. The CDR3 runs from the conserved cysteine through the conserved F or W. Fields, in order: clone size, V gene, J gene, D gene, CDR3 protein, CDR3 DNA. D genes are given only for firm matches. Size tells how often a clone was seen (once, few, many) or the class of an expanded clone, and some rows leave it out.

>NA|TRBV19|TRBJ2-1|TRBD1
CASTGTDYNEQFF
TGTGCCAGTACTGGGACAGACTACAATGAGCAGTTCTTC
>NA|TRBV27|TRBJ2-3|TRBD2
CATSVQRGGTDTQYF
TGTGCCACCAGTGTGCAGCGGGGGGGGACAGATACGCAGTATTTT
>once|TRBV19|TRBJ1-5|NA
CASSMGNQPQHF
TGTGCCAGTAGTATGGGGAATCAGCCCCAGCATTTT
>NA|TRBV5-4|TRBJ1-2|TRBD1
CASSLPFGTDGYTF
TGTGCCAGCAGCTTACCCTTCGGGACAGATGGCTACACCTTC
>once|TRBV24-1|TRBJ2-3|TRBD2
CATSEPGSGVSTDTQYF
TGTGCCACCAGTGAGCCGGGTAGCGGGGTTAGCACAGATACGCAGTATTTT
>NA|TRBV5-4|TRBJ2-1|TRBD1
CASSHNTGGNEQFF
TGTGCCAGCAGCCATAATACAGGGGGGAATGAGCAGTTCTTC
>few|TRBV11-2|TRBJ2-1|NA
CASSLRQGMFDEQFF
TGTGCCAGCAGCTTAAGGCAGGGGATGTTCGATGAGCAGTTCTTC
>NA|TRBV5-4|TRBJ2-5|NA
CASTPGGGGPETQYF
TGTGCCAGCACCCCCGGAGGGGGGGGCCCAGAGACCCAGTACTTC
>NA|TRBV5-1|TRBJ1-1|NA
CASSADSLNTEAFF
TGCGCCAGCAGCGCGGACAGTCTGAACACTGAAGCTTTCTTT
>NA|TRBV7-9|TRBJ2-7|TRBD2
CASSLASSGGDYEQYF
TGTGCCAGCAGCTTAGCCTCTAGCGGGGGGGACTACGAGCAGTACTTC
>once|TRBV5-1|TRBJ2-2|TRBD1
CASSLGTGGAGELFF
TGCGCCAGCAGCTTGGGGACAGGGGGAGCCGGGGAGCTGTTTTTT
>NA|TRBV6-5|TRBJ1-2|TRBD1
CASRTRDSWDGYTF
TGTGCCAGCAGGACCCGGGACAGCTGGGATGGCTACACCTTC
>NA|TRBV30|TRBJ1-5|NA
CAWRGGDNQPQHF
TGTGCCTGGAGAGGAGGGGACAATCAGCCCCAGCATTTT
>few|TRBV18|TRBJ1-6|NA
CASSPRSGYDSPLHF
TGTGCCAGCTCACCTCGCTCTGGATACGATTCACCCCTCCACTTT
>NA|TRBV15|TRBJ2-2|NA
CATSPFSGNTGELFF
TGTGCCACCAGCCCGTTCTCCGGGAACACCGGGGAGCTGTTTTTT
>NA|TRBV6-5|TRBJ1-1|TRBD1
CASSPGQGVGTEAFF
TGTGCCAGCAGCCCCGGACAGGGGGTAGGCACTGAAGCTTTCTTT
>few|TRBV5-3|TRBJ1-5|NA
CARSLPVGQDNQPQHF
TGTGCCAGAAGCTTGCCTGTGGGGCAGGACAATCAGCCCCAGCATTTT
>NA|TRBV3-1/TRBV3-2|TRBJ1-2|NA
CASSQDRGKTF
TGTGCCAGCAGCCAAGATAGGGGAAAGACCTTC
>NA|TRBV19|TRBJ2-3|TRBD2
CASSRGGDGDTQYF
TGTGCCAGTAGCCGCGGGGGGGATGGGGATACGCAGTATTTT
>NA|TRBV5-6|TRBJ1-2|TRBD1
CASSVDRDYGYTF
TGTGCCAGCAGCGTGGACAGGGACTATGGCTACACCTTC
>NA|TRBV9|TRBJ2-1|NA
CASSVVFGNEQFF
TGTGCCAGCAGCGTAGTGTTTGGGAATGAGCAGTTCTTC
>few|TRBV9|TRBJ2-1|TRBD1
CASSVTGTVTNEQFF
TGTGCCAGCAGCGTAACCGGGACAGTAACCAATGAGCAGTTCTTC
>NA|TRBV5-1|TRBJ1-1|NA
CASSLGKKTEAFF
TGCGCCAGCAGTTTGGGTAAGAAGACTGAAGCTTTCTTT
>NA|TRBV3-1/TRBV3-2|TRBJ1-3|NA
CASSQATGVGNTIYF
TGTGCCAGCAGCCAAGCCACCGGGGTCGGAAACACCATATATTTT
>NA|TRBV29-1|TRBJ2-3|NA
CSVEATVSTDTQYF
TGCAGCGTTGAAGCTACAGTTAGCACAGATACGCAGTATTTT
>NA|TRBV30|TRBJ1-4|TRBD1
CAWSVRQGLGKLFF
TGTGCCTGGAGTGTGCGACAGGGATTAGGAAAACTGTTTTTT
>NA|TRBV11-2|TRBJ1-1|NA
CASSLTSLNTEAFF
TGTGCCAGCAGCTTGACAAGCCTTAACACTGAAGCTTTCTTT
>NA|TRBV12-3/TRBV12-4|TRBJ2-4|NA
CASKAGANIQYF
TGTGCCAGCAAAGCAGGGGCGAACATTCAGTACTTC
>NA|TRBV5-5|TRBJ1-5|TRBD1
CASSTGRVSNQPQHF
TGTGCCAGCTCGACAGGGAGGGTTAGCAATCAGCCCCAGCATTTT
>NA|TRBV4-1|TRBJ1-1|TRBD1
CASSSPGGTLSTEAFF
TGCGCCAGCAGCTCGCCAGGGGGAACCCTTAGCACTGAAGCTTTCTTT
>NA|TRBV3-1/TRBV3-2|TRBJ2-1|TRBD1
CASSQARDSQHEQFF
TGTGCCAGCAGCCAGGCCCGGGACAGTCAGCATGAGCAGTTCTTC
>NA|TRBV7-9|TRBJ2-2|NA
CASSLETAGPGELFF
TGTGCCAGCAGCTTAGAAACAGCGGGTCCCGGGGAGCTGTTTTTT